The T cell receptor beta chain described here comes from a study of T cells in women clearing cervical HPV infection. Clones were read by immunoSEQ multiplex PCR, and TCRdb kept only the in-frame ones, dropping some. This table lists around 25,000 clones. This clonotype originated in a woman between 18 and 75 years old with a cervical HPV16 infection that either progressed to CIN3+ or cleared (not recorded which). Sequencing used blood buffy coat.

The CDR3 loop reads CASSLGYRVNEKLFF. The covered CDR3 bases are TGTGCCAGCAGCTTAGGCTACAGGGTCAATGAAAAA. The gene calls are TRBV11-2 and TRBJ1-4, with TRBD1 as a possible D gene (6 bases). The read halts 3 residues ahead of the CDR3 end, with the missing end drawn from the germline J gene. Trimming removed 1 base from V and 5 bases from J, with 11 bases in between. This CDR3 is 15 amino acids long. The germline CDR1 and CDR2 sequences are SGHAT and FQNNGV.